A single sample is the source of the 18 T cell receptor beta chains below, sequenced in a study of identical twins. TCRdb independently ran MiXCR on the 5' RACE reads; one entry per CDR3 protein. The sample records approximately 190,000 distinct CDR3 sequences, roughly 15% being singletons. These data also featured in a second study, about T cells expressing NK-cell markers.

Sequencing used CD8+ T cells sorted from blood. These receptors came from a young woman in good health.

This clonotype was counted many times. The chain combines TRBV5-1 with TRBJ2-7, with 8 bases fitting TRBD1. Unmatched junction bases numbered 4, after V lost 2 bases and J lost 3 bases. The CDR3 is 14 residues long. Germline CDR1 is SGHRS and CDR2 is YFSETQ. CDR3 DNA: TGCGCCAGCAGCTTCGGGACAGGATACTACGAGCAGTACTTC. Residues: CASSFGTGYYEQYF.

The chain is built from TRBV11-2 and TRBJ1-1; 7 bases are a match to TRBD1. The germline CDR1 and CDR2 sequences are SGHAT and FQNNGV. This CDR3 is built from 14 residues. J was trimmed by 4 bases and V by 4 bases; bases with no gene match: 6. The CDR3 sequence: CASSSGQLGTEAFF. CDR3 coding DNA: TGTGCCAGCAGCTCGGGACAGCTGGGCACTGAAGCTTTCTTT.

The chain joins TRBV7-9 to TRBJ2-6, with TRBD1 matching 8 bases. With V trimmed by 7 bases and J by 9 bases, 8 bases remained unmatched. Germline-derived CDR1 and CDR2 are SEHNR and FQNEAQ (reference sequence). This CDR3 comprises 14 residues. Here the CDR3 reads CASTRQGNVNVLTF. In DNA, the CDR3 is TGTGCCAGCACCCGACAGGGGAATGTCAACGTCCTGACTTTC.

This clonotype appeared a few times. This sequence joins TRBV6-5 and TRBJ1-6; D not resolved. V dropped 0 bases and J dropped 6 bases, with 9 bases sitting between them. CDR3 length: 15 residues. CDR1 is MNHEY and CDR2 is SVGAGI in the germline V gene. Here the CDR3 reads CASSYSNGLNSPLHF. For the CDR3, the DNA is TGTGCCAGCAGTTACTCGAACGGACTTAATTCACCCCTCCACTTT.

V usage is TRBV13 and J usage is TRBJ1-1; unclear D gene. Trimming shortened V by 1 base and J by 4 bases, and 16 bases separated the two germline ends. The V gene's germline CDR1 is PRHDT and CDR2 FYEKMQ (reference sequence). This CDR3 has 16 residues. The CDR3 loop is CASSLERAIEGTEAFF. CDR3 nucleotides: TGTGCCAGCAGCTTAGAGAGGGCCATAGAGGGCACTGAAGCTTTCTTT.

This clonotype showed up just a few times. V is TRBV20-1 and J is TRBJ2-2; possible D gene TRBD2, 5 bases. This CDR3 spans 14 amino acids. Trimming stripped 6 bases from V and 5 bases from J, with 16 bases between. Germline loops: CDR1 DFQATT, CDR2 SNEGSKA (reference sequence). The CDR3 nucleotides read TGCAGTGCAGCGGCCCTTAGGGATACCGGGGAGCTGTTTTTT. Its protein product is CSAAALRDTGELFF.

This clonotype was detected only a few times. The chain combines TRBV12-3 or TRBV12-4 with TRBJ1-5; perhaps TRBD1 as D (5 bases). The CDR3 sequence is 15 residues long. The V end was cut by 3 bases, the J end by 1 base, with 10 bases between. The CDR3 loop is CASSLTDLSNQPQHF. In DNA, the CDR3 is TGTGCCAGCAGTTTGACAGATTTGAGCAATCAGCCCCAGCATTTT.

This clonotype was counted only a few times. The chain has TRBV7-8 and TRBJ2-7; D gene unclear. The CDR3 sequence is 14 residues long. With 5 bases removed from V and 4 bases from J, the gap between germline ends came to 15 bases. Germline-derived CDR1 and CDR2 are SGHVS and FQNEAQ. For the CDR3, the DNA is TGTGCCAGCAGCCTCGGACGGAGTGGATACGAGCAGTACTTC. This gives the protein CASSLGRSGYEQYF.

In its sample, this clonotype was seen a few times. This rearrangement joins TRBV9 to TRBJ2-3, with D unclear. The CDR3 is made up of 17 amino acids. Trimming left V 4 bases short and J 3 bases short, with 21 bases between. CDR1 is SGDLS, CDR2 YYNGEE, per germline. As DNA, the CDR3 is TGTGCCAGCAGCACACCGAAGGTACCCAAAAGTACAGATACGCAGTATTTT. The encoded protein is CASSTPKVPKSTDTQYF. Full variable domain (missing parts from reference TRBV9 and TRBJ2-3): DSGVTQTPKHLITATGQRVTLRCSPRSGDLSVYWYQQSLDQGLQFLIQYYNGEERAKGNILERFSAQQFPDLHSELNLSSLELGDSALYFCASSTPKVPKSTDTQYFGPGTRLTVL.

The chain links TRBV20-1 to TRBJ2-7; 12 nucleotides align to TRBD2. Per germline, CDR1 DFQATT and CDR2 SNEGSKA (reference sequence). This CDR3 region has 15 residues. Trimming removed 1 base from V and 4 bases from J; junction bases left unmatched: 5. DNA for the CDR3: TGCAGTGCTAGAGGCCGGACTAGCGGGGAATACGAGCAGTACTTC. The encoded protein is CSARGRTSGEYEQYF.

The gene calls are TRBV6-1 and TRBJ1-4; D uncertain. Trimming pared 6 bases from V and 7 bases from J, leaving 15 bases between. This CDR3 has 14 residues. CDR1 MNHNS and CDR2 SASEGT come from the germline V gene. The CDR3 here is CASSLDEMGEKLFF. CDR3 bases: TGTGCCAGCAGCCTGGACGAGATGGGTGAAAAACTGTTTTTT.

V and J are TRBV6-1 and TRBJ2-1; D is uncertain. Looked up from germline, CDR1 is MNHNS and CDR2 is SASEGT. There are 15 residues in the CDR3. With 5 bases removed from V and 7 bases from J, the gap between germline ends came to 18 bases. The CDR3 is CASSIVTRPENEQFF. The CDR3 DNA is TGTGCCAGCAGTATCGTGACCCGCCCCGAGAATGAGCAGTTCTTC.

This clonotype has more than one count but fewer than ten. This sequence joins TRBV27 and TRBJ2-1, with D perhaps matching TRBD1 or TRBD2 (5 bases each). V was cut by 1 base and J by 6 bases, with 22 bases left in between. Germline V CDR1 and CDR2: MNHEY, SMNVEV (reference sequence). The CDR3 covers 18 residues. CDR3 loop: CASSLLRPLGPRGNEQFF. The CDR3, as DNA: TGTGCCAGCAGTTTATTGAGGCCGCTCGGCCCGAGGGGCAATGAGCAGTTCTTC.

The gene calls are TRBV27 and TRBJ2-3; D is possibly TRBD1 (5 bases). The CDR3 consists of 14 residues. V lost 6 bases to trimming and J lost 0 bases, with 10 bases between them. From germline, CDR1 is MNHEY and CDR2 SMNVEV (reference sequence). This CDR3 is CASRTGSSTDTQYF. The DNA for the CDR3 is TGTGCCAGCAGAACAGGCTCTAGCACAGATACGCAGTATTTT.

CDR3 sequence: CASSVWENSDKETQYF. The CDR3 DNA reads as TGTGCCAGTTCGGTCTGGGAAAACTCGGACAAAGAGACCCAGTACTTC. The chain links TRBV7-8 to TRBJ2-5; weak D call: TRBD1 (5 bases). V was shortened by 9 bases and J by 3 bases, with 23 bases between the two germline ends. CDR1 is SGHVS and CDR2 is FQNEAQ in the germline V gene. The CDR3 sequence is 16 residues long. Combining the CDR3 with reference TRBV7-8 and TRBJ2-5 gives the whole variable domain GAGVSQSPRYKVAKRGQDVALRCDPISGHVSLFWYQQALGQGPEFLTYFQNEAQLDKSGLPSDRFFAERPEGSVSTLKIQRTQQEDSAVYLCASSVWENSDKETQYFGPGTRLLVL.

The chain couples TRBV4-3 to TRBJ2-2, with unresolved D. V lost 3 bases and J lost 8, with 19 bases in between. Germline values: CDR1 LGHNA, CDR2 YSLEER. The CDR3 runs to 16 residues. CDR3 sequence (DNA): TGCGCCAGCAGCCACCAGCCGACCGGACCCCCGGGGGAGCTGTTTTTT. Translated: CASSHQPTGPPGELFF.

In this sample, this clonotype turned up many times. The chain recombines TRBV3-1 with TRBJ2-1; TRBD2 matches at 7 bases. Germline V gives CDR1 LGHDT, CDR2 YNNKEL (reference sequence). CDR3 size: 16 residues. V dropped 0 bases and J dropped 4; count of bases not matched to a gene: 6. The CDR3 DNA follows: TGTGCCAGCAGCCAAGACTCGGGAGGTCCATACAATGAGCAGTTCTTC. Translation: CASSQDSGGPYNEQFF.

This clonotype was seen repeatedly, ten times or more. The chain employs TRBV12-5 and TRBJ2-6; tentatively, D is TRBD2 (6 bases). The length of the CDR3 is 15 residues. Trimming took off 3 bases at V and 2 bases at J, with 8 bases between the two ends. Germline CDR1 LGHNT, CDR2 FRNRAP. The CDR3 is CASGFRLAGANVLTF. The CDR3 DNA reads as TGTGCTAGTGGTTTCCGACTAGCTGGGGCCAACGTCCTGACTTTC.